This T cell receptor (beta chain) stems from a study of Ad26.COV2.S vaccination and SARS-CoV-2 variants. V lost 1 base to trimming and J lost 0 bases, with 4 bases between them. Germline V gene sequence: CDR1 SEHNR, CDR2 FQNEAQ (reference sequence). This CDR3 spans 14 amino acids. Study-level points and caveats: Possibly, TCR breadth and depth analyses underestimated total T cell responses.

Treatment denoted: around 19 received Ad26.COV2.S at low or high dose, single or two shots; about 5 received placebo; per-sample allocation not given. Sampling was performed 63 days after the first vaccine or placebo injection. Clones were read by immunoSEQ multiplex PCR, and TCRdb kept only the in-frame ones, dropping some. Here the sample spans some 340,000 clones, 86% being singletons. As for this clone: Its antigen remains unidentified.

The sequence was obtained from a person aged 18-60 years who received the Ad26.COV2.S COVID-19 vaccine or a placebo. The chain uses TRBV7-9 and TRBJ1-3; no firm D call. Sequenced here: peripheral blood, sampled in a trial of Ad26.COV2.S vaccine versus placebo. CDR3 residues: CASSLVGSGNTIYF. CDR3 DNA sequence: TGTGCCAGCAGCTTAGTCGGCTCTGGAAACACCATATATTTT.